Below, 6 T cell receptor beta chains from the same sample are listed, as sequenced in a study of CD8+ T cells in alopecia areata. The treatment is: oral pan-JAK inhibitor, 5-10 mg twice daily. Following extraction, RNA underwent reverse transcription to cDNA, which served as the sequencing template. Clones were read by immunoSEQ multiplex PCR, and TCRdb kept only the in-frame ones, dropping some. Here the sample spans 150,000 to 250,000 clones, about three fifths being singletons. The sequences come from CD4+ T cells sorted from blood, collected at week 4, from a patient treated with tofacitinib. Receptors originate from a human donor with alopecia areata.

The gene calls are TRBV5-1 and TRBJ2-6; 7 bases align to TRBD1. Trimming cost V 0 bases and J 0 bases; bases outside gene matches: 18. CDR3 length: 22 residues. Looked up from germline, CDR1 is SGHRS and CDR2 is YFSETQ. This chain's CDR3 is CASSLAHPRTGVPHSGANVLTF. Here the CDR3 DNA reads TGCGCCAGCAGCTTGGCCCACCCACGAACAGGGGTACCTCACTCTGGGGCCAACGTCCTGACTTTC.

The rearrangement joins TRBV2 to TRBJ2-3, with 8 bases identical to TRBD2. Germline trimming cut 6 bases from V and 2 bases from J; bases unmatched to any gene: 4. Germline lookup yields CDR1 SNHLY and CDR2 FYNNEI. CDR3 size: 14 residues. The CDR3 region has the DNA TGTGCCAGCAGAGCGGGGGCCTCCACAGATACGCAGTATTTT. Translated: CASRAGASTDTQYF. Full variable domain (rest looked up from reference TRBV2 and TRBJ2-3): EPEVTQTPSHQVTQMGQEVILRCVPISNHLYFYWYRQILGQKVEFLVSFYNNEISEKSEIFDDQFSVERPDGSNFTLKIRSTKLEDSAMYFCASRAGASTDTQYFGPGTRLTVL.

The chain has TRBV29-1 and TRBJ1-4, with D tentatively TRBD1 (5 bases). The V and J ends lost 3 bases and 5 bases respectively, with 10 bases between them. The length of the CDR3 is 13 residues. Germline V CDR1 and CDR2: SQVTM, ANQGSEA. The CDR3 DNA is TGCAGCGTTGATATCGCAGGGAATGAAAAACTGTTTTTT. Its translation: CSVDIAGNEKLFF.

The V and J genes are TRBV10-3 and TRBJ2-5; TRBD2 matches 7 bases. Losses at the gene ends were 6 bases for V and 1 base for J; bases not matched to a gene: 5. The germline gives CDR1 ENHRY, CDR2 SYGVKD. CDR3 length: 14 amino acids. CDR3 in DNA: TGTGCCATCAGCCAGCGGGGTTCCCAAGAGACCCAGTACTTC. Amino acids: CAISQRGSQETQYF.

The CDR3, as DNA: TGTGCCATCAGTGGTCGGGGAAGGAACACTGAAGCTTTCTTT. Its protein product is CAISGRGRNTEAFF. The rearrangement joins TRBV10-3 to TRBJ1-1; D is uncertain. V was trimmed by 4 bases and J by 1 base, leaving 10 bases between them. Germline CDR1 is ENHRY and CDR2 is SYGVKD. This CDR3 has 14 amino acids.

The V gene is TRBV6-5, the J gene TRBJ1-6, with D perhaps matching TRBD1 (6 bases). V lost 8 bases to trimming and J lost 7 bases, with 18 bases between them. CDR3 length equals 15 residues. In germline, CDR1 is MNHEY, CDR2 SVGAGI. The CDR3 reads CASSRRGQGNSPLHF. The CDR3 DNA is TGTGCCAGCTCGCGACGGGGGCAGGGGAATTCACCCCTCCACTTT.